This T cell receptor beta chain was obtained from a study of OX40 agonist ivuxolimab in advanced cancers. Notes on the study in general: Expanded clones belonging to CD8+ T cells outnumbered, on average, those of CD4+. Doses of 0.1 to 3.0 mg/kg were accompanied by clonal expansion of CD4+ and CD8+ blood T cells by week 6.

Comments on this clone: Its matching antigen is unknown.

Per the germline V gene, CDR1 is SNHLY and CDR2 is FYNNEI. With 3 bases removed from V and 0 bases from J, the gap between germline ends came to 6 bases. The CDR3 spans 15 residues. The repertoire was sequenced with immunoSEQ multiplex PCR; TCRdb's copy has only in-frame clones and lacks some. The table records 36,000 or so clones, 65% to 85% of them present only once. The V gene is TRBV2, the J gene TRBJ2-6, with D possibly being TRBD1 or TRBD2 (5 bases each). The sample in question was CD4+ or CD8+ T cells sorted from blood, obtained in a trial of the OX40 agonist ivuxolimab. The source is an adult with an advanced solid tumor such as melanoma, head and neck, liver or kidney cancer. CDR3 bases: TGTGCCAGCAGTGAGGGGGTCTCTGGGGCCAACGTCCTGACTTTC. Its translation: CASSEGVSGANVLTF.